This T cell receptor beta chain was profiled in a study of sequential checkpoint blockade in melanoma. Treatment denoted: randomized to nivolumab then ipilimumab (arm A) or the reverse (arm B). Assay used: immunoSEQ multiplex PCR; TCRdb lists only in-frame clones, some missing. The repertoire includes roughly 30,000 clones, 75% to 85% of them detected once, and around 16% sits in the top ten. Per germline, CDR1 SQVTM and CDR2 ANQGSEA. With 4 bases clipped from V and 5 bases from J, the junction kept 3 bases outside the gene matches. The length of the CDR3 is 13 residues. Specimen: CD8+ T cells sorted from blood (inferred from file names), collected from a patient given nivolumab and ipilimumab in sequence. The sequence was obtained from a human donor with melanoma. The chain is built from TRBV29-1 and TRBJ2-2, with 8 bases aligning to TRBD2. This CDR3 is CSVVSGKTGELFF. The CDR3 region has the DNA TGCAGCGTTGTTAGCGGGAAAACCGGGGAGCTGTTTTTT.